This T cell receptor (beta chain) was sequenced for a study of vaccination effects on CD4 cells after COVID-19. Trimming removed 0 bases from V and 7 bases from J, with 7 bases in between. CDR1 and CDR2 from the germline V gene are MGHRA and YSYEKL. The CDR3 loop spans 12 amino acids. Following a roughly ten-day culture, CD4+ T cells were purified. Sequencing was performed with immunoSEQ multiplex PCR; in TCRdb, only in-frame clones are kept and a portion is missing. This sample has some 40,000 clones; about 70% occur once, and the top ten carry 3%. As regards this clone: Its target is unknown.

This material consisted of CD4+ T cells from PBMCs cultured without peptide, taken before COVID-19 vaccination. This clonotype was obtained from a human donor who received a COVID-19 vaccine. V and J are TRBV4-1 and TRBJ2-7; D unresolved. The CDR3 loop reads CASSQEPREQYF. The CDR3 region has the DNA TGCGCCAGCAGCCAAGAGCCCCGAGAGCAGTACTTC.